This TCR beta chain was sequenced during a study of T cell repertoires in cytomegalovirus infection. Germline-derived CDR1 and CDR2 are SSHAT and FNYEAQ (reference sequence). This CDR3 has 13 amino acids. TCRdb re-derived calls from the reads in MiXCR, one entry per CDR3 protein. The table includes approximately 500,000 distinct CDR3 sequences, 11% detected once. This clonotype was counted only a few times. The junction departs from the called germline gene at one end, perhaps through a read error. The chain joins TRBV7-7 to TRBJ2-7; D perhaps matches TRBD1 (6 bases). The sequencing input was PBMCs. This clonotype was obtained from a human donor in good health (CMV status not recorded). Some clones in this sample may be carry-over from other donors' samples. The CDR3 spells CASSSEQGHEQYF. The DNA of the CDR3 is TGTGCTAGCAGCTCAGAACAGGGCCACGAGCAGTACTTC. Together with reference TRBV7-7 and TRBJ2-7, the CDR3 gives the full variable domain: GAGVSQSPRYKVTKRGQDVTLRCDPISSHATLYWYQQALGQGPEFLTYFNYEAQPDKSGLPSDRFSAERPEGSISTLTIQRTEQRDSAMYRCASSSEQGHEQYFGPGTRLTVT.